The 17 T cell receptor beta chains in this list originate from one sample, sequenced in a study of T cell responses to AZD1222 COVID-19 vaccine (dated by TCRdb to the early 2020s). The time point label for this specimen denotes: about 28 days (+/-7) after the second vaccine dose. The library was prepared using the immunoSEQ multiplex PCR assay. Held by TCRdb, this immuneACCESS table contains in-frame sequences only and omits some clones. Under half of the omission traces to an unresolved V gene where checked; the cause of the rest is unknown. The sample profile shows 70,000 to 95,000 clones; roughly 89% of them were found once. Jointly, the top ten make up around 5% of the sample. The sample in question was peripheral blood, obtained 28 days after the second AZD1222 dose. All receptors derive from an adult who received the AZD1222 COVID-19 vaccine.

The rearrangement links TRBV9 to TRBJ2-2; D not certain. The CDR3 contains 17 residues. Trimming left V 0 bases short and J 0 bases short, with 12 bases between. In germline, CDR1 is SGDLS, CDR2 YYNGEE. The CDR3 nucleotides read TGTGCCAGCAGCGTAGCAGGACCAGCAGCGAACACCGGGGAGCTGTTTTTT. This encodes CASSVAGPAANTGELFF.

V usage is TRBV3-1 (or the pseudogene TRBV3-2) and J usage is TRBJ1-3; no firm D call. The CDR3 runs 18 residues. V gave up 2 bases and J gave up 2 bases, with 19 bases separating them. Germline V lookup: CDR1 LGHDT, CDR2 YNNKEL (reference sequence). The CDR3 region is CASSQFPFSAAAGNTIYF. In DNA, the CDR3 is TGTGCCAGCAGCCAATTTCCGTTTTCCGCGGCAGCTGGAAACACCATATATTTT.

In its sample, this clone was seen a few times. CDR3 sequence (DNA): TGTGCCAGCGGACCAATAGGCAGCGGTGAAGCTTTCTTT. Translated, it gives CASGPIGSGEAFF. The chain uses TRBV2 and TRBJ1-1; D remains ambiguous. From germline, CDR1 is SNHLY and CDR2 FYNNEI. V shed 8 bases and J shed 7 bases, with 17 bases lying between them. The CDR3 has 13 residues.

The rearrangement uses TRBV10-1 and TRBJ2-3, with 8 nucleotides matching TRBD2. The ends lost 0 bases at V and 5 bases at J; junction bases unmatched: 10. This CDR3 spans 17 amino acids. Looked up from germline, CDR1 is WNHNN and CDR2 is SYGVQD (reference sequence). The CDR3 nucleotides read TGCGCCAGCAGTGAGTCGGGTAGCGGGGCCTCCGGAGATACGCAGTATTTT. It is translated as CASSESGSGASGDTQYF.

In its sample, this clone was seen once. The CDR3 DNA sequence: TGTGCCAGCAGCGCAGGGGCACCTAATGAAAAACTGTTTTTT. This sequence encodes CASSAGAPNEKLFF. J is TRBJ1-4 and V is TRBV7-9; possible D gene TRBD1, 6 bases. From germline, CDR1 is SEHNR and CDR2 FQNEAQ (reference sequence). The CDR3 spans 14 residues. V shed 5 bases and J shed 3 bases, with 10 bases lying between them.

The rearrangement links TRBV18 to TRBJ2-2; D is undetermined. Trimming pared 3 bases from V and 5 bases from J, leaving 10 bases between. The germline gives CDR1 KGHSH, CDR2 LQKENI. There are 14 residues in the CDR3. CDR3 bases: TGTGCCAGCTCACCTTCGGACGGGACCGGGGAGCTGTTTTTT. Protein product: CASSPSDGTGELFF.

The CDR3 region has the DNA TGTGCCAGCAGCCCCGGACAGGGGGCAATTCAGCCCCAGCATTTT. Encoded protein: CASSPGQGAIQPQHF. The chain links TRBV28 to TRBJ1-5; 11 nucleotides agree with TRBD1. This CDR3 has 15 amino acids. The V gene end was trimmed by 6 bases and the J gene end by 6 bases; junction bases not matched to a gene: 7. Germline CDR1 and CDR2: MDHEN and SYDVKM.

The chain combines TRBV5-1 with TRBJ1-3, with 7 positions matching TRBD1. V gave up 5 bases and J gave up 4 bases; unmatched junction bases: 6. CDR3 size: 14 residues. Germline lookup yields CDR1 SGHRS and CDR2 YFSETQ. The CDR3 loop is CASSPQGVGNTIYF. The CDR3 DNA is TGCGCCAGCAGTCCGCAGGGGGTCGGAAACACCATATATTTT.

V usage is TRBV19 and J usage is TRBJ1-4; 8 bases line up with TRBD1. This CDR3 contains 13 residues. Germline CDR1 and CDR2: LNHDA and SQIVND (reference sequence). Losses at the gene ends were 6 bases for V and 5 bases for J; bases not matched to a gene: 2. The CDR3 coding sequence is TGTGCCAGTAGGACAGGGGTGAATGAAAAACTGTTTTTT. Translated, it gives CASRTGVNEKLFF.

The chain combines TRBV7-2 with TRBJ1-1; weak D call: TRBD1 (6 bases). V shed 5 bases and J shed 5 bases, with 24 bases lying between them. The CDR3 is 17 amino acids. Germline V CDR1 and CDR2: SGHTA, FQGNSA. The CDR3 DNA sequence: TGTGCCAGCAGCCCGGGCCGGAACAGGGCCGAGGGAACTGAAGCTTTCTTT. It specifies CASSPGRNRAEGTEAFF.

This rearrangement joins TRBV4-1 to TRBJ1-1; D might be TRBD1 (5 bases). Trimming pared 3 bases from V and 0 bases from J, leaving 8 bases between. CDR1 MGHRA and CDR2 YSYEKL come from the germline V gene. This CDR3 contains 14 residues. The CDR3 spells CASSHGTLNTEAFF. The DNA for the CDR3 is TGCGCCAGCAGCCATGGGACTCTGAACACTGAAGCTTTCTTT.

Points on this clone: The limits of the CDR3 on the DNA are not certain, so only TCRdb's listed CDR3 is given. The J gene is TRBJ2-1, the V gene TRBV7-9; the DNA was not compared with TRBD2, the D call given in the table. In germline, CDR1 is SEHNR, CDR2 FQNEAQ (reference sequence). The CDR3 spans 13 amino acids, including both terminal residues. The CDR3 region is CASSLTFGNEQFF.

This CDR3 is CASRPGQGDEQYF. The CDR3 DNA follows: TGTGCCAGCAGACCGGGACAGGGAGACGAGCAGTACTTC. The chain links TRBV5-4 to TRBJ2-7; 9 nucleotides align to TRBD1. CDR1 is SGHNT, CDR2 YYREEE, per germline (reference sequence). The CDR3 extends over 13 amino acids. V lost 5 bases and J lost 5; bases outside the gene matches: 5.

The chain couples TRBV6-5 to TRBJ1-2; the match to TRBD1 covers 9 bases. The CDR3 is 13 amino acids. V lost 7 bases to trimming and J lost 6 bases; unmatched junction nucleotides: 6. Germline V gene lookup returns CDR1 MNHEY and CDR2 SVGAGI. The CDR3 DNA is TGTGCCAGCAAACTACAGGGGGCCCATGGCTACACCTTC. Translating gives CASKLQGAHGYTF.

For the CDR3, the DNA is TGCAGCGTAGACAGAACGAATGGCTACACCTTC. Amino acids: CSVDRTNGYTF. The chain uses TRBV29-1 and TRBJ1-2, with D possibly being TRBD1 (5 bases). CDR3 length: 11 residues. V was clipped by 6 bases and J by 6 bases, with 11 bases between them. Per the germline V gene, CDR1 is SQVTM and CDR2 is ANQGSEA.

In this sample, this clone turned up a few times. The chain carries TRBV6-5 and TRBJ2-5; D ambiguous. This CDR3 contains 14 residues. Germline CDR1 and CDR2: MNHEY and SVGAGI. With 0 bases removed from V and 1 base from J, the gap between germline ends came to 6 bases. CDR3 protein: CASSYSAIQETQYF. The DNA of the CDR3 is TGTGCCAGCAGTTACTCGGCAATCCAAGAGACCCAGTACTTC.

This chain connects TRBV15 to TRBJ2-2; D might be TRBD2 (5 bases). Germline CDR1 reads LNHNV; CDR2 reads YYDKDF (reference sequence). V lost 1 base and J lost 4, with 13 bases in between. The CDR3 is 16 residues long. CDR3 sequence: CATSRVGGLSTGELFF. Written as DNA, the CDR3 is TGTGCCACCAGCAGAGTGGGCGGACTTAGCACCGGGGAGCTGTTTTTT.